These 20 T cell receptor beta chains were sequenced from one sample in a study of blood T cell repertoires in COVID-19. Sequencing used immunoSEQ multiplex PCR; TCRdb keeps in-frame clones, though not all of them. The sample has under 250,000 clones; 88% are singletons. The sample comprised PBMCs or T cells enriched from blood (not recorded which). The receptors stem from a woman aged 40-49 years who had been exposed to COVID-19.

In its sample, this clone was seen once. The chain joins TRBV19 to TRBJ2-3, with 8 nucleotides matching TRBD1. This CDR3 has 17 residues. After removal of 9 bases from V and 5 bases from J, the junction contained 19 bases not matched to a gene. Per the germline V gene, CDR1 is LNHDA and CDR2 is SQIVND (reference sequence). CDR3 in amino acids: CASRQGKEALELDTQYF. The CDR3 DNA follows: TGTGCCAGCAGACAGGGGAAGGAGGCTCTAGAATTAGATACGCAGTATTTT.

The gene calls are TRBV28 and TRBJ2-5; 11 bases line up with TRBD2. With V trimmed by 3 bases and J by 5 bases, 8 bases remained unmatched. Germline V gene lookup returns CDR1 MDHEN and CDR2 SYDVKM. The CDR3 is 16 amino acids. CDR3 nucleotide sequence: TGTGCCAGCAGTTTGATAGGGACTAGCGGTCGCGAGACCCAGTACTTC. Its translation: CASSLIGTSGRETQYF.

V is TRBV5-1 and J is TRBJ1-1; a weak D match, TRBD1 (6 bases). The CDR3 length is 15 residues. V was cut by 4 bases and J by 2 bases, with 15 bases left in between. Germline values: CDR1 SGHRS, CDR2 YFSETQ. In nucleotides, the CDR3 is TGCGCCAGCAGCCGAACCACAGGGCTCAACACTGAAGCTTTCTTT. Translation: CASSRTTGLNTEAFF.

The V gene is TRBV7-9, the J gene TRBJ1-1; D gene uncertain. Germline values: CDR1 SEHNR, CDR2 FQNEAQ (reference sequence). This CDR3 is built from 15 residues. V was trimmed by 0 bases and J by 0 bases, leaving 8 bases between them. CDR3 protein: CASSLANIMNTEAFF. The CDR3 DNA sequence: TGTGCCAGCAGCTTAGCGAACATCATGAACACTGAAGCTTTCTTT.

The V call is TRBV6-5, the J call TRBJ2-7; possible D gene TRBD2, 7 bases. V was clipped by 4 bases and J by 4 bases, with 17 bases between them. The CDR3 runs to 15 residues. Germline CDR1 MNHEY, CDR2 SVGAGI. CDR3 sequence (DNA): TGTGCCAGCAGTTGGTCGGGGGGCTCGGGTTACGAGCAGTACTTC. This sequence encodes CASSWSGGSGYEQYF.

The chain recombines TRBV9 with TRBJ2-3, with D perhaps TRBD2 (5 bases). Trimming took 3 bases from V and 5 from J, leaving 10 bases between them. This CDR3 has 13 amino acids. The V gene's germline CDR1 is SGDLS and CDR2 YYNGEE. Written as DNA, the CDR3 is TGTGCCAGCAGCGAGCAAACTAGAGATACGCAGTATTTT. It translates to CASSEQTRDTQYF.

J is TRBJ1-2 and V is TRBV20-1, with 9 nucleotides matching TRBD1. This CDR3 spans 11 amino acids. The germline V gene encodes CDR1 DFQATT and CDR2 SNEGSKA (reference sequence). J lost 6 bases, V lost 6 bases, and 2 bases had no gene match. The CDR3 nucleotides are TGCAGTGCCTGGACAGGGGATGGCTACACCTTC. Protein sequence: CSAWTGDGYTF.

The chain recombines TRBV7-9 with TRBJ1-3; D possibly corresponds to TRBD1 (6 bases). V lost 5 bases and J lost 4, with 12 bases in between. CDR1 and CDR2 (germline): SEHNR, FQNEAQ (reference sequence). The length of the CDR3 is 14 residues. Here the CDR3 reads CASSLRTVGNTIYF. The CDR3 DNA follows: TGTGCCAGCAGCCTAAGGACAGTAGGAAACACCATATATTTT.

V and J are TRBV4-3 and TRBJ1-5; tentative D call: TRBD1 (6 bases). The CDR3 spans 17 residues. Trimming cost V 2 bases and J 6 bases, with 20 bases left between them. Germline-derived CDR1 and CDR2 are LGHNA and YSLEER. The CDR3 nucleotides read TGCGCCAGCAGCCAAATTAGGCAGGGGAGTGGCAGTCAGCCCCAGCATTTT. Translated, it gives CASSQIRQGSGSQPQHF.

CDR3 in DNA: TGTGCCAGCAGACACAGGGATGAGCAGTTCTTC. This encodes CASRHRDEQFF. This chain connects TRBV12-3 or TRBV12-4 to TRBJ2-1, with TRBD1 as a possible D gene (6 bases). This CDR3 comprises 11 residues. V was trimmed by 6 bases and J by 8 bases, leaving 8 bases between them.

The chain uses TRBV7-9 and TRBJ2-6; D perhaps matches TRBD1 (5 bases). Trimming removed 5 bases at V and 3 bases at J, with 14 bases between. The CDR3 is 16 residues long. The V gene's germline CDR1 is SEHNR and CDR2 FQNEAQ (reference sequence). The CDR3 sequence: CASSPDSTSGANVLTF. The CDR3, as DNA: TGTGCCAGCAGCCCCGACAGTACAAGTGGGGCCAACGTCCTGACTTTC.

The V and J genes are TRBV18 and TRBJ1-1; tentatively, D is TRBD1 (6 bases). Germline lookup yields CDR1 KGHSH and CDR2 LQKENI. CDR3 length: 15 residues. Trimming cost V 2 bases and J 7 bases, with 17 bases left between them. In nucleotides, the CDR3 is TGTGCCAGCTCACCAGGGGTTCCTGGGGGCGGTGAAGCTTTCTTT. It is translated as CASSPGVPGGGEAFF.

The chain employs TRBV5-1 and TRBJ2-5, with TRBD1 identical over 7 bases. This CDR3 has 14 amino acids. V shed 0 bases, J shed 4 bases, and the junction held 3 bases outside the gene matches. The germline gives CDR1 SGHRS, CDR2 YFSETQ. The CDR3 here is CASSLENRGETQYF. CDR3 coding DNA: TGCGCCAGCAGCTTGGAGAACAGGGGAGAGACCCAGTACTTC.

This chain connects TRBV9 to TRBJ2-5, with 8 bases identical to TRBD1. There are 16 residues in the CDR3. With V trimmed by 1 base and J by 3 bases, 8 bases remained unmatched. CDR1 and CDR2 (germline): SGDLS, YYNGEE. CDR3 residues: CASSVRSGTGKETQYF. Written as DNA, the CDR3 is TGTGCCAGCAGCGTAAGGTCAGGGACAGGCAAAGAGACCCAGTACTTC.

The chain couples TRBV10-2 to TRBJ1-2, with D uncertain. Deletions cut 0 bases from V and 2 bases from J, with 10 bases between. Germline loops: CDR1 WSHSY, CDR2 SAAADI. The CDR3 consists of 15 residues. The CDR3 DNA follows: TGCGCCAGCAGTGAGTCGATATTGGGCAACTATGGCTACACCTTC. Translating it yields CASSESILGNYGYTF.

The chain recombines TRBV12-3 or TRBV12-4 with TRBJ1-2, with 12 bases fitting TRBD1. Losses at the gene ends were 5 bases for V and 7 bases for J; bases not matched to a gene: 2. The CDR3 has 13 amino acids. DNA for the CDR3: TGTGCCAGCAGTCCGGGACAGGGGGCTGGCTACACCTTC. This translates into CASSPGQGAGYTF.

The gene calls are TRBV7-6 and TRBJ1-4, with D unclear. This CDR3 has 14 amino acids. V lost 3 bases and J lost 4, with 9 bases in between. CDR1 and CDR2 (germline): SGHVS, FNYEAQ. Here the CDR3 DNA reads TGTGCCAGCAGCTTTCGAGGGATTAATGAAAAACTGTTTTTT. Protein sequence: CASSFRGINEKLFF.

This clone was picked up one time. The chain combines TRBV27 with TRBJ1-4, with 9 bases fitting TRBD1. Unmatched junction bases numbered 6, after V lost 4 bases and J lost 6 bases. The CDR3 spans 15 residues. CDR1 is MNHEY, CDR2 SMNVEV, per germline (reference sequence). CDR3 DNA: TGTGCCAGCAGTTCCTACAGGGGGCTTGATGAAAAACTGTTTTTT. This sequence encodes CASSSYRGLDEKLFF.

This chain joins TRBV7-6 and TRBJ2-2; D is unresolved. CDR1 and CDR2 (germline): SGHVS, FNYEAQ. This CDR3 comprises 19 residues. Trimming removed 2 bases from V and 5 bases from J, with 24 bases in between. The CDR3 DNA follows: TGTGCCAGCAGCTTACAAACCGGATGGGTCTCTCGAGGTACCGGGGAGCTGTTTTTT. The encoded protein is CASSLQTGWVSRGTGELFF.

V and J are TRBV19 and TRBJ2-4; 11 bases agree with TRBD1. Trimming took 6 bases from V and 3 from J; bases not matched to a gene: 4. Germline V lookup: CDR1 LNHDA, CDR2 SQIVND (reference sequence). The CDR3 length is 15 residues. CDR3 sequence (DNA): TGTGCCAGTAGCAACGGGACAGGGGGCAAAAACATTCAGTACTTC. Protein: CASSNGTGGKNIQYF.